The 25 T cell receptor beta chains below come from one sample, sequenced in a study of post-analysis software for immune sequencing data. Study-level points and caveats: Patients used several TRBV segments, including TRBV5-6, TRBV5-1 and TRBV20-1, more often than controls.

These receptors lack a known antigen. The TCR beta cDNA libraries carried unique molecular identifiers. One entry per CDR3 protein, called by TCRdb with MiXCR from the PCR reads. The sample has fewer than 550,000 distinct CDR3 sequences, around 31% seen once. Sequencing was performed on blood. Receptor source: a girl younger than 18 with multiple sclerosis.

V usage is TRBV29-1 and J usage is TRBJ2-1; no reliable D call. Between the trimmed V and J ends, which lost 2 bases and 3 bases, there was a span of 11 bases. The CDR3 is 14 residues long. CDR1 is SQVTM, CDR2 ANQGSEA, per germline. In DNA form, the CDR3 reads TGCAGCGTTGAACACGAGATCAACTACAATGAGCAGTTCTTC. It encodes CSVEHEINYNEQFF.

The rearrangement joins TRBV7-9 to TRBJ1-4; no reliable D call. Trimming pared 1 base from V and 7 bases from J, leaving 16 bases between. Germline V gene data show CDR1 as SEHNR and CDR2 as FQNEAQ (reference sequence). This CDR3 is built from 16 residues. CDR3 amino acids: CASSLGSLVEGEKLFF. The CDR3 nucleotides are TGTGCCAGCAGCTTAGGTTCCCTCGTCGAGGGTGAAAAACTGTTTTTT. Looking up the rest from reference TRBV7-9 and TRBJ1-4 gives the full variable domain: DTGVSQNPRHKITKRGQNVTFRCDPISEHNRLYWYRQTLGQGPEFLTYFQNEAQLEKSRLLSDRFSAERPKGSFSTLEIQRTEQGDSAMYLCASSLGSLVEGEKLFFGSGTQLSVL.

The chain recombines TRBV6-1 with TRBJ1-2; D is uncertain. Trimming cost V 5 bases and J 2 bases, with 9 bases left between them. CDR1 MNHNS and CDR2 SASEGT come from the germline V gene. This CDR3 spans 13 amino acids. CDR3 sequence reads: CASSPARNYGYTF. The CDR3 DNA reads TGTGCCAGCAGTCCAGCCCGAAACTATGGCTACACCTTC.

J is TRBJ1-4 and V is TRBV12-3 or TRBV12-4, with unresolved D. The CDR3 totals 13 residues. The germline V and J ends were trimmed by 5 bases and 4 bases, with 8 bases remaining between them. CDR3 sequence: CASSTRDNEKLFF. DNA for the CDR3: TGTGCCAGCAGTACCCGGGATAATGAAAAACTGTTTTTT.

The chain combines TRBV29-1 with TRBJ2-5, with D possibly TRBD2 on 6 matching bases. Germline CDR1 reads SQVTM; CDR2 reads ANQGSEA. Trimming cost V 4 bases and J 5 bases, with 14 bases left between them. The CDR3 has 13 residues. The CDR3 here is CSVVEGGRETQYF. The CDR3 DNA reads as TGCAGCGTTGTCGAAGGAGGGAGGGAGACCCAGTACTTC.

This clonotype was detected only a few times. The genes are TRBV18 and TRBJ1-2; 9 nucleotides agree with TRBD1. CDR1 KGHSH and CDR2 LQKENI come from the germline V gene. This CDR3 region has 15 residues. Trimming removed 5 bases from V and 2 bases from J; junction bases left unmatched: 6. The CDR3 DNA is TGTGCCAGCTCATCGGGACAGGGCCCAAACTATGGCTACACCTTC. This sequence encodes CASSSGQGPNYGYTF.

This clonotype was counted only a few times. J is TRBJ1-2 and V is TRBV29-1; D remains unclear. Germline-derived CDR1 and CDR2 are SQVTM and ANQGSEA. This CDR3 is 13 amino acids long. Between the trimmed V and J ends, which lost 4 bases and 0 bases, there was a span of 9 bases. The CDR3 DNA follows: TGCAGCGTTGTTTCAGATGCTAACTATGGCTACACCTTC. Its protein product is CSVVSDANYGYTF.

This clonotype was detected only a few times. It may be a read error: a sequence one base away is much more abundant. This chain connects TRBV7-9 to TRBJ1-1; the D is unclear. Trimming stripped 1 base from V and 4 bases from J, with 10 bases between. The CDR3 covers 14 residues. In germline, CDR1 is SEHNR, CDR2 FQNEAQ (reference sequence). The CDR3 is CASSLVFEATEAFF. Here the CDR3 DNA reads TGTGCCAGCAGCTTAGTGTTCGAAGCCACTGAAGCTTTCTTT.

The chain carries TRBV3-1 and TRBJ2-1; D might be TRBD2 (6 bases). Germline CDR1 LGHDT, CDR2 YNNKEL (reference sequence). Trimming removed 0 bases from V and 10 bases from J, with 25 bases in between. The length of the CDR3 is 18 residues. The CDR3 nucleotides are TGTGCCAGCAGCCAAGATAGCAATAGGGGACTCGCTACATGGGAGCAGTTCTTC. Translating gives CASSQDSNRGLATWEQFF.

This clonotype was seen a few times. The V gene is TRBV7-2, the J gene TRBJ1-1, with D unresolved. V was clipped by 3 bases and J by 3 bases, with 8 bases between them. This CDR3 has 13 residues. Germline lookup yields CDR1 SGHTA and CDR2 FQGNSA. CDR3 sequence reads: CASSFLEDTEAFF. CDR3 in DNA: TGTGCCAGCAGCTTCTTAGAGGACACTGAAGCTTTCTTT.

In regard to this clonotype: With a much larger clone just one base away, this may be a read error. This chain connects TRBV12-3 or TRBV12-4 to TRBJ1-1, with D possibly TRBD1 on 6 matching bases. The CDR3 consists of 17 residues. V was trimmed by 6 bases and J by 10 bases, leaving 30 bases between them. The CDR3 region is CASRLYALGAPNSGAFF. CDR3 bases: TGTGCCAGCAGGTTATACGCTTTGGGGGCCCCAAACAGTGGAGCTTTCTTT.

This chain uses TRBV7-6 with TRBJ2-1; 7 positions match TRBD2. The tail of the sequence fits TRBJ2-7 better, so the J call may be wrong. Germline CDR1 SGHVS, CDR2 FNYEAQ. This CDR3 comprises 18 residues. The CDR3 region is CASSPWLAVTGSYNEQYF. The CDR3 coding sequence is TGTGCCAGCAGCCCCTGGCTAGCGGTCACCGGCTCCTACAATGAGCAGTACTTC.

The sample holds a few counts of this clonotype. V and J are TRBV6-5 and TRBJ1-2, with D possibly matching TRBD1 (5 bases). The CDR3 extends over 14 amino acids. CDR1 is MNHEY and CDR2 is SVGAGI in the germline V gene. V lost 2 bases, J lost 2 bases, and 9 bases lay in between. The CDR3 loop is CASSYAGQNYGYTF. Written as DNA, the CDR3 is TGTGCCAGCAGTTACGCAGGGCAAAACTATGGCTACACCTTC.

The rearrangement links TRBV28 to TRBJ2-7; D is ambiguous. Trimming removed 7 bases at V and 3 bases at J, with 13 bases between. The CDR3 sequence is 13 residues long. CDR1 is MDHEN, CDR2 SYDVKM, per germline. The CDR3 DNA is TGTGCCAGCAAAGGTCTCCAACACTACGAGCAGTACTTC. The encoded protein is CASKGLQHYEQYF.

This clonotype came up a few times. The J gene is TRBJ2-1, the V gene TRBV12-3 or TRBV12-4; TRBD1 agrees at 10 bases. The length of the CDR3 is 14 residues. The V segment lost 6 bases and the J segment 5 bases; nucleotides outside the gene matches: 4. CDR3 residues: CASRPTGGNNEQFF. In DNA, the CDR3 is TGTGCCAGCAGGCCGACAGGGGGCAACAATGAGCAGTTCTTC.

Regarding this clonotype: A read error is likely, as this CDR3 ends without the conserved phenylalanine or tryptophan. Written as DNA, the CDR3 is TGCAGTGCTAGAGACCACAGGGGGCGGTCGGGAGAGACCCAGTACGTC. It specifies CSARDHRGRSGETQYV. The V and J genes are TRBV20-1 and TRBJ2-5; 9 positions match TRBD1. The CDR3 loop spans 16 amino acids. CDR1 DFQATT and CDR2 SNEGSKA come from the germline V gene (reference sequence). With 0 bases clipped from V and 4 bases from J, the junction kept 9 bases outside the gene matches.

The chain recombines TRBV10-3 with TRBJ1-6; D unclear. This CDR3 has 14 amino acids. V lost 6 bases and J lost 5, with 11 bases in between. Looked up from germline, CDR1 is ENHRY and CDR2 is SYGVKD. CDR3 sequence: CAISPEGNNSPLHF. DNA of the CDR3: TGTGCCATCAGCCCCGAGGGTAATAATTCACCCCTCCACTTT.

The gene calls are TRBV19 and TRBJ2-7, with TRBD2 as a possible D gene (6 bases). This CDR3 contains 13 residues. Per germline, CDR1 LNHDA and CDR2 SQIVND (reference sequence). Trimming took 1 base from V and 3 from J, leaving 7 bases between them. The CDR3 nucleotides read TGTGCCAGTAGTATAGGGAGGGACTACGAGCAGTACTTC. It translates to CASSIGRDYEQYF.

This clonotype was recorded a few times. V usage is TRBV29-1 and J usage is TRBJ1-2, with 8 bases matching TRBD1. J lost 2 bases, V lost 1 base, and 6 bases had no gene match. The CDR3 runs to 15 residues. The germline V gene has CDR1 SQVTM and CDR2 ANQGSEA. The DNA of the CDR3 is TGCAGCGTTGAAGGACAGGGGAATATGAACTATGGCTACACCTTC. As protein: CSVEGQGNMNYGYTF.

This sequence joins TRBV5-1 and TRBJ1-1; D is uncertain. This CDR3 is built from 13 residues. V was pared by 4 bases and J by 4 bases, with 11 bases between. Per the germline V gene, CDR1 is SGHRS and CDR2 is YFSETQ. The CDR3 reads CASSLSLRTEAFF. Here the CDR3 DNA reads TGCGCCAGCAGCCTGTCCCTCCGCACTGAAGCTTTCTTT.

The CDR3 spells CASSLDSGWENIQYF. As DNA, the CDR3 is TGCGCCAGCAGCTTGGATTCGGGATGGGAAAACATTCAGTACTTC. This chain links TRBV5-1 with TRBJ2-4; D is possibly TRBD2 (5 bases). The germline V and J ends were trimmed by 0 bases and 5 bases, with 12 bases remaining between them. There are 15 residues in the CDR3. CDR1 is SGHRS, CDR2 YFSETQ, per germline.

This clonotype was seen a few times. The chain joins TRBV6-6 to TRBJ2-5; 11 nucleotides match TRBD1. The V and J ends lost 6 bases and 3 bases, in that order; junction bases with no gene match: 6. This CDR3 contains 15 residues. Looked up from germline, CDR1 is MNHNY and CDR2 is SVGAGI (reference sequence). CDR3 nucleotides: TGTGCCAGCAGAGATGGACAGGGGGCAAAAGAGACCCAGTACTTC. Its translation is CASRDGQGAKETQYF.

This clonotype appeared a few times. The V gene is TRBV10-3, the J gene TRBJ2-1; D gene unclear. V was pared by 8 bases and J by 8 bases, with 10 bases between. The germline gives CDR1 ENHRY, CDR2 SYGVKD. The CDR3 is made up of 11 amino acids. The chain's CDR3 is CAIAGLDEQFF. The CDR3 nucleotides read TGTGCCATCGCCGGTTTAGATGAGCAGTTCTTC.

The J gene is TRBJ2-1, the V gene TRBV29-1, with 12 bases matching TRBD2. V was clipped by 3 bases and J by 4 bases; unmatched bases: 4. Germline V gene sequence: CDR1 SQVTM, CDR2 ANQGSEA. There are 15 residues in the CDR3. In nucleotides, the CDR3 is TGCAGCGTTGAGCTAGCGGGGGGGGTGTACAATGAGCAGTTCTTC. Encoded protein: CSVELAGGVYNEQFF.

V is TRBV20-1 and J is TRBJ2-5; 13 positions match TRBD2. The CDR3 length is 13 residues. With V trimmed by 6 bases and J by 5 bases, 3 bases remained unmatched. The germline V gene has CDR1 DFQATT and CDR2 SNEGSKA (reference sequence). CDR3 protein: CSATSGGAETQYF. The DNA of the CDR3 is TGCAGTGCAACTAGCGGGGGGGCGGAGACCCAGTACTTC.